These 6 T cell receptor beta chains were sequenced from one sample in a study of a mutant IDH1 vaccine in newly diagnosed glioma. Here immunoSEQ multiplex PCR was the method, and the copy in TCRdb shows in-frame clones only, minus some. This table holds about 58,000 clones, around four fifths found once. Stated time point: week 5, during vaccination. All doses held 300 ug of mutant IDH1 20-mer peptide, with topical imiquimod. Their target antigens are unknown. The material sequenced was PBMCs, taken from a glioma patient whose treatment included an IDH1 peptide vaccine. The receptors come from a woman aged 45-59 years with glioma.

The V gene is TRBV28, the J gene TRBJ1-5; no clear D gene. V lost 3 bases to trimming and J lost 0 bases, with 9 bases between them. Germline V lookup: CDR1 MDHEN, CDR2 SYDVKM. The CDR3 totals 15 residues. The CDR3 reads CASSLEGVSNQPQHF. The CDR3 DNA follows: TGTGCCAGCAGTTTGGAGGGCGTTAGCAATCAGCCCCAGCATTTT.

This clone was recorded a few times. The J gene is TRBJ2-2, the V gene TRBV7-2; TRBD2 agrees at 11 bases. The CDR3 covers 15 residues. CDR1 and CDR2 from the germline V gene are SGHTA and FQGNSA. Germline trimming cut 5 bases from V and 5 bases from J; bases unmatched to any gene: 4. CDR3 in amino acids: CASSLTSGETGELFF. In DNA form, the CDR3 reads TGTGCCAGCAGCCTGACTAGCGGGGAAACCGGGGAGCTGTTTTTT.

This clone was seen only a few times. The DNA of the CDR3 is TGTGCCAGCAGTATTCTCCGGGGTGGCTACACCTTC. Encoded protein: CASSILRGGYTF. The rearrangement uses TRBV6-1 and TRBJ1-2; D call uncertain. This CDR3 region has 12 residues. The V end lost 5 bases, the J end lost 7 bases, and 11 bases lay between the germline ends. Germline V gene lookup returns CDR1 MNHNS and CDR2 SASEGT.

The genes are TRBV25-1 and TRBJ1-1; D is unclear. The germline CDR1 and CDR2 sequences are MGHDK and SYGVNS. Trimming left V 3 bases short and J 0 bases short, with 8 bases between. The CDR3 has 14 residues. The CDR3 loop is CASSEEGLNTEAFF. In DNA, the CDR3 is TGTGCCAGCAGTGAGGAGGGCCTGAACACTGAAGCTTTCTTT. Based on the CDR3 plus reference TRBV25-1 and TRBJ1-1, the full variable domain is EADIYQTPRYLVIGTGKKITLECSQTMGHDKMYWYQQDPGMELHLIHYSYGVNSTEKGDLSSESTVSRIRTEHFPLTLESARPSHTSQYLCASSEEGLNTEAFFGQGTRLTVV.

The table lists this clone with a count of one. This sequence joins TRBV29-1 and TRBJ2-3, with TRBD1 matching over 10 bases. Germline values: CDR1 SQVTM, CDR2 ANQGSEA. V was clipped by 7 bases and J by 5 bases; unmatched bases: 3. The CDR3 is made up of 12 amino acids. The CDR3 bases are TGCAGCGGGGACAGGGGAGGAGATACGCAGTATTTT. Translated, it gives CSGDRGGDTQYF.

This chain uses TRBV27 with TRBJ2-7; D may correspond to TRBD1 or TRBD2 (5 bases each). Germline V gives CDR1 MNHEY, CDR2 SMNVEV (reference sequence). The CDR3 has 13 amino acids. Trimming removed 2 bases at V and 2 bases at J, with 7 bases between. CDR3 sequence (DNA): TGTGCCAGCAGTTTAGGGGACCCCTACGAGCAGTACTTC. This gives the protein CASSLGDPYEQYF.